A single sample gave rise to the 20 T cell receptor beta chains below, sequenced in a study of Ad26.COV2.S vaccination and SARS-CoV-2 variants. Treatment here: some 19 received Ad26.COV2.S at low or high dose, single or two shots; roughly five received placebo; per-sample allocation not given. Following the first vaccine or placebo injection, samples were taken on day 63. Libraries were prepared by immunoSEQ multiplex PCR; TCRdb keeps only in-frame clonotypes and omits some of them. The sample holds about half a million clones, about nine tenths seen once. Material: peripheral blood, obtained in a trial of Ad26.COV2.S vaccine versus placebo. The receptors were sampled from a person between 18 and 65 years old who received the Ad26.COV2.S COVID-19 vaccine or a placebo.

The rearrangement links TRBV28 to TRBJ1-4; D is unclear. CDR3 size: 18 residues. The germline CDR1 and CDR2 sequences are MDHEN and SYDVKM. V dropped 6 bases and J dropped 2 bases, with 22 bases sitting between them. Here the CDR3 reads CASRPTIVFGSTNEKLFF. CDR3 DNA sequence: TGTGCCAGCAGGCCAACTATTGTCTTTGGTTCGACTAATGAAAAACTGTTTTTT.

The genes are TRBV19 and TRBJ1-5; D ambiguous. CDR1 is LNHDA, CDR2 SQIVND, per germline (reference sequence). V was cut by 5 bases and J by 3 bases, with 14 bases left in between. CDR3 length: 15 amino acids. The CDR3: CASSHLTASNQPQHF. CDR3 coding DNA: TGTGCCAGTAGTCATTTAACGGCGTCCAATCAGCCCCAGCATTTT.

As concerns this clone: An end of the junction does not agree with germline; a read error may underlie this. The J gene is TRBJ2-3, the V gene TRBV7-7; TRBD2 matches 13 bases. Germline V gene data show CDR1 as SSHAT and CDR2 as FNYEAQ (reference sequence). This CDR3 has 15 residues. The CDR3 region has the DNA TGTGCTAGCAGCTTACCTGGACTAGCGGGAGCACCGCAGTATTTT. Its protein is CASSLPGLAGAPQYF.

The V gene is TRBV4-1, the J gene TRBJ1-2; TRBD1 aligns across 10 bases. Germline CDR1 MGHRA, CDR2 YSYEKL. The CDR3 totals 16 residues. J gave up 2 bases and V 1 base, and 4 bases lay outside the gene matches. In DNA, the CDR3 is TGCGCCAGCAGCCAAGTGATGGGACAGGGGAACTATGGCTACACCTTC. Amino acids: CASSQVMGQGNYGYTF.

The V gene is TRBV27, the J gene TRBJ2-7, with TRBD1 identical over 8 bases. CDR3 length: 16 residues. The junction had 9 bases not matched to a gene; V was cut back by 4 bases and J by 1 base. The V gene's germline CDR1 is MNHEY and CDR2 SMNVEV (reference sequence). The CDR3 sequence: CASSSTPGTGSYEQYF. Written as DNA, the CDR3 is TGTGCCAGCAGTTCAACGCCCGGGACAGGTTCCTACGAGCAGTACTTC.

This chain joins TRBV29-1 and TRBJ1-4; 9 bases map to TRBD1. CDR3 length: 14 amino acids. The germline V gene has CDR1 SQVTM and CDR2 ANQGSEA. Trimming removed 5 bases from V and 8 bases from J; junction bases left unmatched: 9. CDR3 nucleotides: TGCAGCGTTCTAGAGGGGACAGGGCGGGAAAAACTGTTTTTT. Its protein is CSVLEGTGREKLFF.

The rearrangement uses TRBV2 and TRBJ2-7; 8 nucleotides match TRBD1. CDR1 and CDR2 from the germline V gene are SNHLY and FYNNEI. Trimming removed 3 bases from V and 3 bases from J; junction bases left unmatched: 4. This CDR3 contains 14 residues. Written as DNA, the CDR3 is TGTGCCAGCAGTGAGACAGGGGCCTTCTACGAGCAGTACTTC. It yields the protein CASSETGAFYEQYF.

This chain links TRBV6-5 with TRBJ1-1; 9 bases line up with TRBD1. The CDR3 covers 14 residues. Per the germline V gene, CDR1 is MNHEY and CDR2 is SVGAGI. The V and J ends lost 6 bases and 6 bases, in that order; junction bases with no gene match: 8. CDR3 coding DNA: TGTGCCAGCAGCACCGACAGGGGGTTAGCTGAAGCTTTCTTT. Protein product: CASSTDRGLAEAFF.

The gene calls are TRBV19 and TRBJ2-7, with D perhaps matching TRBD1 (5 bases). The CDR3 extends over 13 amino acids. CDR1 LNHDA and CDR2 SQIVND come from the germline V gene (reference sequence). Trimming shortened V by 5 bases and J by 2 bases, and 10 bases separated the two germline ends. The CDR3 DNA is TGTGCCAGTAGTGTCAGGGTACCCTACGAGCAGTACTTC. Its translation: CASSVRVPYEQYF.

The chain recombines TRBV6-5 with TRBJ1-1, with D perhaps matching TRBD1 (6 bases). This CDR3 has 13 residues. Germline assignment: CDR1 MNHEY and CDR2 SVGAGI. V shed 6 bases and J shed 4 bases, with 12 bases lying between them. The CDR3: CASRRDRFTEAFF. CDR3 bases: TGTGCCAGCAGACGAGACAGGTTCACTGAAGCTTTCTTT.

The V and J genes are TRBV9 and TRBJ2-3; D not certain. Trimming removed 0 bases from V and 2 bases from J, with 10 bases in between. This CDR3 is built from 15 residues. Germline V gene data show CDR1 as SGDLS and CDR2 as YYNGEE. In DNA form, the CDR3 reads TGTGCCAGCAGCGTAGGCCCCGCCCTCACAGATACGCAGTATTTT. It codes for CASSVGPALTDTQYF. The whole variable domain, filled in from reference TRBV9 and TRBJ2-3, reads DSGVTQTPKHLITATGQRVTLRCSPRSGDLSVYWYQQSLDQGLQFLIQYYNGEERAKGNILERFSAQQFPDLHSELNLSSLELGDSALYFCASSVGPALTDTQYFGPGTRLTVL.

This chain connects TRBV5-1 to TRBJ2-3; weak D call: TRBD1 (6 bases). Per the germline V gene, CDR1 is SGHRS and CDR2 is YFSETQ. V was shortened by 4 bases and J by 5 bases, with 14 bases between the two germline ends. The CDR3 loop spans 14 amino acids. CDR3 protein: CASSTQGIQDTQYF. The CDR3 DNA reads TGCGCCAGCAGCACGCAGGGGATTCAAGATACGCAGTATTTT.

The chain uses TRBV5-4 and TRBJ1-2; TRBD1 agrees at 7 bases. CDR3 length equals 16 residues. Germline values: CDR1 SGHNT, CDR2 YYREEE (reference sequence). The trim removed 0 bases at V and 4 bases at J, leaving 9 bases unmatched. The CDR3 region has the DNA TGTGCCAGCAGCTTGGCCGACCGGGACAGAGCCTATGGCTACACCTTC. It specifies CASSLADRDRAYGYTF.

The sample holds a few counts of this clone. This chain connects TRBV9 to TRBJ1-6; TRBD1 might be the D (5 bases). The CDR3 totals 15 residues. Germline CDR1 is SGDLS and CDR2 is YYNGEE. The ends were cut back, 0 bases at V and 10 bases at J, with 14 bases in the middle. The CDR3 DNA reads as TGTGCCAGCAGCGTAGACGAGGGGCTCGGCTCACCCCTCCACTTT. Encoded protein: CASSVDEGLGSPLHF.

The V gene is TRBV29-1, the J gene TRBJ1-3; 9 bases are a match to TRBD1. Per germline, CDR1 SQVTM and CDR2 ANQGSEA. The CDR3 has 14 residues. After removal of 7 bases from V and 3 bases from J, the junction contained 7 bases not matched to a gene. The CDR3 DNA sequence: TGCAGCGGGTTGGACAGGGGTTATGGAAACACCATATATTTT. Translating it yields CSGLDRGYGNTIYF. The whole variable domain, filled in from reference TRBV29-1 and TRBJ1-3, reads SAVISQKPSRDICQRGTSLTIQCQVDSQVTMMFWYRQQPGQSLTLIATANQGSEATYESGFVIDKFPISRPNLTFSTLTVSNMSPEDSSIYLCSGLDRGYGNTIYFGEGSWLTVV.

With regard to this clone: Other DNA variants within this sample encode the same CDR3. The V and J genes are TRBV5-1 and TRBJ2-3, with 8 positions matching TRBD2. This CDR3 has 14 residues. The V segment lost 4 bases and the J segment 1 base; nucleotides outside the gene matches: 2. The germline gives CDR1 SGHRS, CDR2 YFSETQ. For the CDR3, the DNA is TGCGCCAGCAGCCTGACTAGCGGCACAGATACGCAGTATTTT. Translated, it gives CASSLTSGTDTQYF.

The chain joins TRBV9 to TRBJ2-7, with 9 bases that match TRBD1. This CDR3 is built from 15 residues. Germline V gene lookup returns CDR1 SGDLS and CDR2 YYNGEE. The V and J ends lost 3 bases and 3 bases, in that order; junction bases with no gene match: 7. CDR3 in amino acids: CASSATGTGIYEQYF. The CDR3 DNA follows: TGTGCCAGCAGCGCAACCGGGACAGGGATCTACGAGCAGTACTTC.

The chain employs TRBV30 and TRBJ2-2, with unresolved D. This CDR3 contains 14 residues. V shed 0 bases and J shed 2 bases, with 7 bases lying between them. CDR1 is GTSNPN and CDR2 is SVGIG in the germline V gene (reference sequence). CDR3 in amino acids: CAWSVSHNTGELFF. CDR3 nucleotide sequence: TGTGCCTGGAGTGTAAGTCACAACACCGGGGAGCTGTTTTTT. Full variable domain (missing parts from reference TRBV30 and TRBJ2-2): SQTIHQWPATLVQPVGSPLSLECTVEGTSNPNLYWYRQAAGRGLQLLFYSVGIGQISSEVPQNLSASRPQDRQFILSSKKLLLSDSGFYLCAWSVSHNTGELFFGEGSRLTVL.

This rearrangement joins TRBV19 to TRBJ2-3; 12 nucleotides line up with TRBD2. V gave up 1 base and J gave up 1 base; unmatched junction bases: 3. The germline V gene has CDR1 LNHDA and CDR2 SQIVND (reference sequence). CDR3 length equals 17 residues. CDR3 nucleotide sequence: TGTGCCAGTAGTATAGGACTAGCGGGAGCCGGCACAGATACGCAGTATTTT. Translated, it gives CASSIGLAGAGTDTQYF.

The rearrangement uses TRBV6-5 and TRBJ1-2; D unresolved. Germline loops: CDR1 MNHEY, CDR2 SVGAGI. V was clipped by 2 bases and J by 2 bases, with 12 bases between them. This CDR3 comprises 15 residues. The CDR3, as DNA: TGTGCCAGCAGTTACGACATAGGACTCAACTATGGCTACACCTTC. It yields the protein CASSYDIGLNYGYTF.